This T cell receptor (beta chain) was found in a study of neurological immune-mediated disorders. General study results and limits: Phylogenetic grouping assigned the repertoires of 18 of 34 multiple sclerosis patients to a single cluster of related CDR3 sequences. This cluster may be a repertoire-level signature. Private repertoires in all groups were suggested by the absence of shared CDR3 amino acid sequences among expanded clones across subjects.

TCRdb processed the 5' RACE reads anew with MiXCR; each CDR3 protein has one entry. The sample has roughly 20,000 distinct CDR3 sequences; 17% are singletons. In its sample, this clonotype was seen many times. What it recognizes is unknown. The cell input for sorted libraries was approximately 1 million, and those cells were CD4+ or CD8+ T cells. Per germline, CDR1 MNHEY and CDR2 SVGEGT. Germline trimming cut 7 bases from V and 9 bases from J; bases unmatched to any gene: 12. The CDR3 is 14 residues long. This receptor was obtained from a woman aged 18 to 35 with multiple sclerosis. The sequenced sample was CD8+ T cells from blood. The chain is built from TRBV6-2 or TRBV6-3 and TRBJ2-1, with TRBD2 matching over 7 bases. The CDR3 spells CASIYREELGEQFF. The CDR3 region has the DNA TGTGCCAGCATCTACCGGGAGGAGCTGGGTGAGCAGTTCTTC.